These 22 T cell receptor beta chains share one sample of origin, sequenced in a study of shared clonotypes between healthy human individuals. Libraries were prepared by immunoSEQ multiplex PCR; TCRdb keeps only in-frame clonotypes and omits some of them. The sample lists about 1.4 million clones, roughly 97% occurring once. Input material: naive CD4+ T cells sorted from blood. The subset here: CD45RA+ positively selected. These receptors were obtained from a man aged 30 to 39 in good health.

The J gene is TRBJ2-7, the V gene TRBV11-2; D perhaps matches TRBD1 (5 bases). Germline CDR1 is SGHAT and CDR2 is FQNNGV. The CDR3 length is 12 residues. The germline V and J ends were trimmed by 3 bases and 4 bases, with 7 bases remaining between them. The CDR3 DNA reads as TGTGCCAGCAGCTTCGACAGATACGAGCAGTACTTC. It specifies CASSFDRYEQYF.

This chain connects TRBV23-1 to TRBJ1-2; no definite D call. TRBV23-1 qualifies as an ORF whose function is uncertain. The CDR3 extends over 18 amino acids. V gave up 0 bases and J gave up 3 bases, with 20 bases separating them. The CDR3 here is CASSQSYARWALYYGYTF. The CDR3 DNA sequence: TGCGCCAGCAGTCAATCATATGCCCGTTGGGCGCTCTACTATGGCTACACCTTC.

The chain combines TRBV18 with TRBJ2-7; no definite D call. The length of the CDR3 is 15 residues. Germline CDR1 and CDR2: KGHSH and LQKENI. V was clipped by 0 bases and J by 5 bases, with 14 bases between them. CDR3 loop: CASSPPGGPNDEQYF. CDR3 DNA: TGTGCCAGCTCACCACCGGGCGGACCGAACGACGAGCAGTACTTC.

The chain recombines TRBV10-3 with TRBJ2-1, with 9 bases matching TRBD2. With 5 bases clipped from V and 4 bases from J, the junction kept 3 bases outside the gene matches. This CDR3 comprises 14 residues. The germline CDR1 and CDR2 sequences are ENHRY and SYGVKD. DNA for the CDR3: TGTGCCATCAGTAGACTAGCGGAGTACAATGAGCAGTTCTTC. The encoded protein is CAISRLAEYNEQFF.

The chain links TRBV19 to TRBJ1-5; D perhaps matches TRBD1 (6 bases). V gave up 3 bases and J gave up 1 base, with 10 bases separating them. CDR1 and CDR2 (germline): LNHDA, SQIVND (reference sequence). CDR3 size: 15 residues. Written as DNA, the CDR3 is TGTGCCAGTAGTATGTCCGGGGGCAGCAATCAGCCCCAGCATTTT. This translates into CASSMSGGSNQPQHF.

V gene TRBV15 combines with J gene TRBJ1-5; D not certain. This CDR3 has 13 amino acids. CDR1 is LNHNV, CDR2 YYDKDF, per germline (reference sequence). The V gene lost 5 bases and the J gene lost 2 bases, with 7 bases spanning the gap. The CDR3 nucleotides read TGTGCCACCAGCGAGGGTGGCAATCAGCCCCAGCATTTT. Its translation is CATSEGGNQPQHF.

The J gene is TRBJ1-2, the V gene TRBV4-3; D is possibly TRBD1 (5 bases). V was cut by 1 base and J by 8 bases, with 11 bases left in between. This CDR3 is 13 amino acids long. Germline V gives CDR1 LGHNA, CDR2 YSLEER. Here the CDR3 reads CASSQAPRGGYTF. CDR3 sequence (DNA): TGCGCCAGCAGCCAAGCGCCCCGGGGGGGCTACACCTTC.

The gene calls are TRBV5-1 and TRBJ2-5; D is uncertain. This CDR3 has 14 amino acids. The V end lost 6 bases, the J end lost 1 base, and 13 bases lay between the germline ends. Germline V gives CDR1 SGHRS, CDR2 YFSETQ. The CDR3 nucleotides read TGCGCCAGCACCAACAATCCGGGCCAAGAGACCCAGTACTTC. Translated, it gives CASTNNPGQETQYF.

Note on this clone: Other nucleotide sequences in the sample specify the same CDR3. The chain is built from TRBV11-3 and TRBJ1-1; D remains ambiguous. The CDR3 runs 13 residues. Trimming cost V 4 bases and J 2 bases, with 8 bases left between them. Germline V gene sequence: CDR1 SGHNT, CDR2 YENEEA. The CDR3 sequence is CASSSRGNTEAFF. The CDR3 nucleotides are TGTGCCAGCAGCTCCCGAGGCAACACTGAAGCTTTCTTT.

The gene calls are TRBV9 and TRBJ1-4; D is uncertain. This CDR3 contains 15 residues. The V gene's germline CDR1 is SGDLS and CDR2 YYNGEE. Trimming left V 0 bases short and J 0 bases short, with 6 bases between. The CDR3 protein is CASSVASTTNEKLFF. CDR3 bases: TGTGCCAGCAGCGTAGCCTCCACAACTAATGAAAAACTGTTTTTT.

CDR3: CASSWSRILSTDTQYF. The CDR3 DNA is TGCGCCAGCAGCTGGTCGAGAATACTTAGCACAGATACGCAGTATTTT. V usage is TRBV5-1 and J usage is TRBJ2-3; D remains unclear. Trimming shortened V by 3 bases and J by 0 bases, and 14 bases separated the two germline ends. Germline loops: CDR1 SGHRS, CDR2 YFSETQ. The CDR3 has 16 residues.

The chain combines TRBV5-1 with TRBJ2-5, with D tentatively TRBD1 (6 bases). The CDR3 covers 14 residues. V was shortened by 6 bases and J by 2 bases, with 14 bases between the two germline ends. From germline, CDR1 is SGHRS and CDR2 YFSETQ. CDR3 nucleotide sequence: TGCGCCAGCATCGACAGGTCCGGGCAAGAGACCCAGTACTTC. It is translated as CASIDRSGQETQYF.

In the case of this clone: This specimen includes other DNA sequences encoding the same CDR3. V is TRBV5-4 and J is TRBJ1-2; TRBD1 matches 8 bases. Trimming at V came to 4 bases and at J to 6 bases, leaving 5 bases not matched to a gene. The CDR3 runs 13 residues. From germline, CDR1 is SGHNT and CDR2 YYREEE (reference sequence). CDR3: CASSPRGRDGYTF. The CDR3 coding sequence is TGTGCCAGCAGCCCCAGGGGGCGGGATGGCTACACCTTC. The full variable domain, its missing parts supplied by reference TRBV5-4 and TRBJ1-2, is ETGVTQSPTHLIKTRGQQVTLRCSSQSGHNTVSWYQQALGQGPQFIFQYYREEENGRGNFPPRFSGLQFPNYSSELNVNALELDDSALYLCASSPRGRDGYTFGSGTRLTVV.

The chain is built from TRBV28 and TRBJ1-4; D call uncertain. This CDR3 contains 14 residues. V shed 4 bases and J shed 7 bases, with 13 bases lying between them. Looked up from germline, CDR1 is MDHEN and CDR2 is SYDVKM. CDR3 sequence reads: CASSWGGKGEKLFF. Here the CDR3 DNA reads TGTGCCAGCAGTTGGGGTGGCAAGGGTGAAAAACTGTTTTTT.

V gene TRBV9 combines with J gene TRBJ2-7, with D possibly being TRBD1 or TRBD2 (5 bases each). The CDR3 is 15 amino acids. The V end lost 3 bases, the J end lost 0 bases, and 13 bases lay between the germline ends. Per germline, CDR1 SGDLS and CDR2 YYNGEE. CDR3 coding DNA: TGTGCCAGCAGCGCCCGAGCAGGGAGCTCCTACGAGCAGTACTTC. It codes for CASSARAGSSYEQYF.

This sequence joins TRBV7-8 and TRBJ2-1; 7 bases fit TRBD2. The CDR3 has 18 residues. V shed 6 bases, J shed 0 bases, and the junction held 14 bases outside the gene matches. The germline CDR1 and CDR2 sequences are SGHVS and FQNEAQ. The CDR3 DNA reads TGTGCCAGCAGTTTGCGGGAGTTGAACTTACGCTCCTACAATGAGCAGTTCTTC. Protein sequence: CASSLRELNLRSYNEQFF.

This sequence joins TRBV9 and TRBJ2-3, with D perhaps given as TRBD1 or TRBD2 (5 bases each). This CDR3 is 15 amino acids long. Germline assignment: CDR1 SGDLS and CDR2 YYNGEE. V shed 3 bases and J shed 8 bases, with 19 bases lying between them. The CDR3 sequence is CASSATLAPQGTQYF. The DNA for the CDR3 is TGTGCCAGCAGCGCTACGCTAGCCCCGCAGGGTACGCAGTATTTT.

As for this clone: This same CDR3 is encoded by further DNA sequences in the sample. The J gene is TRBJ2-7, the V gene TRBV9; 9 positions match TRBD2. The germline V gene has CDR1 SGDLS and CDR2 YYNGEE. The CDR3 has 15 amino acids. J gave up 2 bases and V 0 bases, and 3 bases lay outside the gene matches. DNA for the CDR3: TGTGCCAGCAGCGTAGGAGTAGCGGGAGCCTACGAGCAGTACTTC. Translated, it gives CASSVGVAGAYEQYF.

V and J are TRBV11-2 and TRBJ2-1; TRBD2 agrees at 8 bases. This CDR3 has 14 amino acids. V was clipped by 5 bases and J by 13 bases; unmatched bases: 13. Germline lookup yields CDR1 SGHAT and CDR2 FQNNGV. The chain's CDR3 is CASSPRLAYIEQFF. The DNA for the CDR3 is TGTGCCAGCAGCCCCCGACTAGCGTATATCGAACAGTTCTTC.

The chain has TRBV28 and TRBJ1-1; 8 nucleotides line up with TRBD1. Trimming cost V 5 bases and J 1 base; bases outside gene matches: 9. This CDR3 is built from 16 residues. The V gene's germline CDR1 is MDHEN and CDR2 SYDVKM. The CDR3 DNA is TGTGCCAGCAGTCCGTATGGACAGGGCGAGAACACTGAAGCTTTCTTT. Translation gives CASSPYGQGENTEAFF.

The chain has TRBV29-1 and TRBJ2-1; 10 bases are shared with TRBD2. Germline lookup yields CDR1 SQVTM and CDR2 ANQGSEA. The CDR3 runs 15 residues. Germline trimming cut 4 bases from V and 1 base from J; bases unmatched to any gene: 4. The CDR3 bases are TGCAGCGTTGTGATACTAGCGGGGTCCTACAATGAGCAGTTCTTC. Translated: CSVVILAGSYNEQFF.

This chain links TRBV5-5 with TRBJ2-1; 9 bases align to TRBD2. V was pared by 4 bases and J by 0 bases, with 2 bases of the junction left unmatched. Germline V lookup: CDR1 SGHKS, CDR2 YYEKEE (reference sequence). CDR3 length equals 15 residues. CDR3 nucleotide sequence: TGTGCCAGCAGCCTAGCGGGGCTCTCCTACAATGAGCAGTTCTTC. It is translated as CASSLAGLSYNEQFF.